A selection of T cell receptor beta chains follows, all from one sample in a study of cytomegalovirus exposure and HLA in healthy donors. Assay: immunoSEQ multiplex PCR; the TCRdb copy retains only in-frame clones and omits some. The table lists 100,000 or so clones, roughly 71% of them singletons. The specimen was PBMCs. These receptors all stem from a man between 40 and 49 years old in good health and CMV-seropositive. CDR3s include the opening cysteine and the closing phenylalanine or tryptophan. A D gene is named only where the DNA matches it firmly. Part of the rows lack a size; the others show once, few, many or a class for expanded clones.

16 | TRBJ1-5 | - | - | TRBV21-1 | CASSKGREGVGQPQHF | TGTGCCAGCAGCAAGGGCAGGGAGGGTGTAGGTCAGCCCCAGCATTTT
15 | TRBJ1-5 | - | TRBD1 | TRBV19 | CASSWTGKSNQPQHF | TGTGCCAGTAGTTGGACAGGGAAGAGCAATCAGCCCCAGCATTTT
18 | TRBJ2-3 | few | TRBD2 | TRBV5-1 | CASSSPSSGGAQIGTQYF | TGCGCCAGCAGCTCCCCAAGTAGCGGGGGAGCACAGATCGGTACGCAGTATTTT
14 | TRBJ1-1 | - | - | TRBV7-9 | CASSFELLSTEAFF | TGTGCCAGCAGCTTTGAACTCCTGTCCACTGAAGCTTTCTTT
16 | TRBJ1-1 | - | - | TRBV9 | CASSHNRQETNTEAFF | TGTGCCAGCAGCCATAACCGACAGGAGACCAACACTGAAGCTTTCTTT
11 | TRBJ2-1 | - | TRBD2 | TRBV19 | CASNSGNEQFF | TGTGCCAGTAATAGCGGGAATGAGCAGTTCTTC
14 | TRBJ1-5 | - | - | TRBV27 | CASSRGDSNQPQHF | TGTGCCAGCAGTCGCGGGGATAGCAATCAGCCCCAGCATTTT
14 | TRBJ2-1 | - | TRBD2 | TRBV6-5 | CASSYSTSVDEQFF | TGTGCCAGCAGTTACTCGACTAGCGTAGATGAGCAGTTCTTC
14 | TRBJ1-4 | - | TRBD1 | TRBV2 | CASSEVGQGEKLFF | TGTGCCAGCAGTGAGGTCGGACAGGGGGAAAAACTGTTTTTT
14 | TRBJ2-6 | - | - | TRBV5-5 | CASSLPAGANVLTF | TGTGCCAGCAGCTTGCCGGCTGGGGCCAACGTCCTGACTTTC
15 | TRBJ2-1 | - | TRBD1 | TRBV6-5 | CASSYQGGPGNEQFF | TGTGCCAGCAGTTACCAAGGGGGCCCCGGCAATGAGCAGTTCTTC
12 | TRBJ2-7 | - | - | TRBV27 | CASGSYLYEQYF | TGTGCCAGCGGTAGTTACCTCTACGAGCAGTACTTC
16 | TRBJ2-7 | - | TRBD2 | TRBV27 | CASSLSLAGYSYEQYF | TGTGCCAGCAGTTTGTCTCTAGCGGGATATAGTTACGAGCAGTACTTC
15 | TRBJ1-2 | - | - | TRBV9 | CASSPHRATHGGYTF | TGTGCCAGCAGCCCCCACAGGGCTACTCATGGAGGCTACACCTTC
16 | TRBJ2-7 | - | TRBD1 | TRBV5-6 | CASSPGRDRASYEQYF | TGTGCCAGCAGCCCGGGCCGGGACAGGGCCTCCTACGAGCAGTACTTC
11 | TRBJ2-1 | few | - | TRBV7-9 | CASSSLNEQFF | TGTGCCAGCAGTAGTCTCAATGAGCAGTTCTTC
12 | TRBJ2-2 | - | TRBD1 | TRBV10-2 | CATGQVPGELFF | TGCGCGACCGGACAGGTCCCCGGGGAGCTGTTTTTT
17 | TRBJ2-3 | - | - | TRBV7-2 | CASSLDRVGGGTDTQYF | TGTGCCAGCAGCTTAGACAGGGTTGGGGGGGGTACAGATACGCAGTATTTT
12 | TRBJ1-2 | - | TRBD1 | TRBV5-1 | CASNAGGYGYTF | TGCGCCAGCAACGCAGGGGGCTATGGCTACACCTTC
16 | TRBJ2-1 | - | TRBD2 | TRBV28 | CASSSASGITYNEQFF | TGTGCCAGCAGTTCGGCTAGCGGGATCACCTACAATGAGCAGTTCTTC
15 | TRBJ2-1 | few | - | TRBV9 | CASSVGGTSYNEQFF | TGTGCCAGCAGCGTAGGAGGAACTTCCTACAATGAGCAGTTCTTC
13 | TRBJ1-4 | few | - | TRBV7-9 | CASSLGGNEKLFF | TGTGCCAGCAGCCTCGGAGGGAATGAAAAACTGTTTTTT
11 | TRBJ2-7 | - | - | TRBV29-1 | CSVANSYEQYF | TGCAGCGTTGCTAACAGCTACGAGCAGTACTTC
14 | TRBJ1-2 | - | - | TRBV19 | CASSILPGNYGYTF | TGTGCCAGTAGTATACTCCCCGGGAACTATGGCTACACCTTC
12 | TRBJ1-1 | - | - | TRBV19 | CASSITLGGAFF | TGTGCCAGTAGTATAACCCTAGGTGGAGCTTTCTTT
15 | TRBJ2-1 | - | TRBD2 | TRBV28 | CASSLEAGFYNEQFF | TGTGCCAGCAGTTTAGAAGCGGGATTTTACAATGAGCAGTTCTTC
14 | TRBJ1-2 | - | TRBD1 | TRBV5-4 | CASSRNRGSEGYTF | TGTGCCAGCAGCAGAAACAGGGGTAGCGAGGGCTACACCTTC
12 | TRBJ2-1 | - | - | TRBV27 | CASSLFGDEQFF | TGTGCCAGCAGTTTATTCGGGGATGAGCAGTTCTTC
14 | TRBJ1-1 | - | TRBD1 | TRBV5-4 | CASSRQGLNTEAFF | TGTGCCAGCAGCCGACAGGGATTGAACACTGAAGCTTTCTTT